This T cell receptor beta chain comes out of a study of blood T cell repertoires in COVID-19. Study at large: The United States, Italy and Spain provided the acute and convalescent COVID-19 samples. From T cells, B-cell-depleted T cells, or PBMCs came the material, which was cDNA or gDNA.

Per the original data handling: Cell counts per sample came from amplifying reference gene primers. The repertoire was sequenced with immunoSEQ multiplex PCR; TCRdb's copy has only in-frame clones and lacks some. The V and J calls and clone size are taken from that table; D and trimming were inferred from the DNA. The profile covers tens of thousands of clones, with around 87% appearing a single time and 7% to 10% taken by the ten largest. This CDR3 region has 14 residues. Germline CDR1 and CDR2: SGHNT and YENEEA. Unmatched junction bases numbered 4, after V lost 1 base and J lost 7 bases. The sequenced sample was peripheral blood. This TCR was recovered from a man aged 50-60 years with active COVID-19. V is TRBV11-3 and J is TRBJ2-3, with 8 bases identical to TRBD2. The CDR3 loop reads CASSLGASGYTQYF. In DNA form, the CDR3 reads TGTGCCAGCAGCTTAGGGGCTAGCGGGTATACGCAGTATTTT.